This T cell receptor (beta chain) emerged from a study of blood T cells in healthy people across ages (dated by TCRdb to between 2014 and 2016). About the full investigation: Template switching captured roughly one uniquely barcoded TCR beta cDNA molecule per two T cells in model experiments. Age-related changes in TCR beta repertoire diversity were measured in the study by deep sequencing normalized with unique cDNA molecular identifiers. Donors were grouped into four age groups: young (average roughly 15 years), middle-aged (39), aged (about 60) and long-lived (just over 80). To avoid experimental bias, donors of different ages were distributed randomly across sequencing lanes. The study analyzed two additional independent replicas of 1 million unique cDNA reads from the same blood draw for two donors, one aged 18 to 30 and one aged 80 or older.

Overall study results and their limits: The percentage of naive T cells measured by flow cytometry correlated strongly with observed TCR beta diversity. The CMV infection status of donors was not known, potentially confounding age-related changes in expanded clonotypes. Total diversity estimates from one million sequenced T cells were considered lower bounds and underestimates. Observed TCR beta diversity per million T cells fell roughly linearly with age, and a significant reduction was already apparent by age around 44. Since profiling was done on bulk unsorted PBMCs, naive and antigen-experienced compartments could not be conclusively compared. Compared with the aged group, the long-lived group had more naive CD4+ T cells, fewer expanded clones and increased TCR diversity, a pattern suggesting age selection.

Concerning this clonotype itself: Its recognized antigen is unknown. There are no base qualities to consult, and no much larger clone falls within one base.

The donors were about 40 Caucasian individuals from Russia, aged 6 to 90 years, who were systemically healthy. Each donor gave approximately 10 milliliters of peripheral blood, collected into EDTA-treated Vacutainer tubes. Ficoll-Paque density-gradient centrifugation was used to isolate PBMCs, with at least 6.5 million obtained per sample. Total RNA, at least 5 micrograms per sample, was extracted from PBMCs with Trizol reagent. For every donor, flow cytometry on a PBMC aliquot measured the percentage of naive CD45RAhigh/CD27high T cells. The method behind the library was 5' RACE. TCRdb records Illumina HiSeq 2500 as the sequencer. A second PCR of about 6 to 11 cycles was run with a J-beta primer mix and a sample-barcoded 5' primer. A template-switch 5' adaptor carrying 12 random nucleotides introduced a unique molecular identifier onto each TCR beta cDNA molecule. At least 3 million CDR3-containing paired-end reads were obtained from each sample. First-strand cDNA synthesis was performed from all RNA using the Mint cDNA synthesis kit, with priming by a TRBC-specific oligonucleotide. Following uracil-DNA glycosylase treatment, all cDNA underwent a first 18-cycle PCR with the universal primers M1SS and BC2_uni_R. Turning to the authors' computational methods: Normalization of each sample was performed by random selection of 1 million high-quality reads, each carrying a distinct molecular identifier. Instead of being binned into consensus sequences, reads that shared molecular identifiers were thrown out. MiTCR, with a Q25 quality threshold and the strictest error-elimination algorithm, was used for CDR3 identification, clonotype clustering and error correction. A nonparametric unseen species model with Euler transformation was used to estimate a lower bound on total TCR beta diversity. TCRdb took the public reads, trimmed them with fastp at Q25, ran MiXCR for clone calling and kept in-frame beta chains. Each record represents a unique CDR3 protein, reported with the most common genes and DNA among its rows. What appears here as the V and J calls and clone size reflects TCRdb's work, not the paper's. The sample has nearly 800,000 distinct CDR3 sequences on record, around three fifths of them singletons. Around 25% of the sample belongs to the ten largest clones.

CDR1 and CDR2, per the germline V gene, are LGHNT and FRNRAP. There are 16 amino acids in the CDR3, from cysteine to phenylalanine inclusive. Kept here is only the CDR3 DNA, which spans 48 bases and is read in frame from base 1. The trim is 0 bases for V and 0 bases for J, with a gap of 12 bases between the germline ends. This chain is built from TRBV12-5 and TRBJ2-7, and perhaps TRBD2 as D gene, on 5 matching bases. The sample taken for sequencing was blood. The origin of this receptor is a man aged 40-49 years in good health. The CDR3 is CASGLVVSVSSYEQYF. The base sequence is TGTGCTAGTGGTTTGGTCGTTAGCGTAAGCTCCTACGAGCAGTACTTC. The full variable domain, completed from the reference TRBV12-5 and TRBJ2-7 proteins outside the CDR3, reads DARVTQTPRHKVTEMGQEVTMRCQPILGHNTVFWYRQTMMQGLELLAYFRNRAPLDDSGMPKDRFSAEMPDATLATLKIQPSEPRDSAVYFCASGLVVSVSSYEQYFGPGTRLTVT.